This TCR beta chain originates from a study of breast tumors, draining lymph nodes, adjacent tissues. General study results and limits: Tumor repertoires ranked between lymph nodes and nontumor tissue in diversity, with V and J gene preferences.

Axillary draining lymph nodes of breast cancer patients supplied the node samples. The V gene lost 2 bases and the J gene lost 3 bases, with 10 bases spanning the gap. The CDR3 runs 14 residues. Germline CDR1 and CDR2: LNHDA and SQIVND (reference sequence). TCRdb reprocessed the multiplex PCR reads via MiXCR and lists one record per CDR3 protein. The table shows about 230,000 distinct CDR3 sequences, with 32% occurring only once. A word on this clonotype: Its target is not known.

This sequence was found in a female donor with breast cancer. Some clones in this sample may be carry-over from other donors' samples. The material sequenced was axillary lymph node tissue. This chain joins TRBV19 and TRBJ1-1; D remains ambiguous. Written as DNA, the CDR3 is TGTGCCAGTAGTATATTGACCGCGGACACTGAAGCTTTCTTT. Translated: CASSILTADTEAFF.